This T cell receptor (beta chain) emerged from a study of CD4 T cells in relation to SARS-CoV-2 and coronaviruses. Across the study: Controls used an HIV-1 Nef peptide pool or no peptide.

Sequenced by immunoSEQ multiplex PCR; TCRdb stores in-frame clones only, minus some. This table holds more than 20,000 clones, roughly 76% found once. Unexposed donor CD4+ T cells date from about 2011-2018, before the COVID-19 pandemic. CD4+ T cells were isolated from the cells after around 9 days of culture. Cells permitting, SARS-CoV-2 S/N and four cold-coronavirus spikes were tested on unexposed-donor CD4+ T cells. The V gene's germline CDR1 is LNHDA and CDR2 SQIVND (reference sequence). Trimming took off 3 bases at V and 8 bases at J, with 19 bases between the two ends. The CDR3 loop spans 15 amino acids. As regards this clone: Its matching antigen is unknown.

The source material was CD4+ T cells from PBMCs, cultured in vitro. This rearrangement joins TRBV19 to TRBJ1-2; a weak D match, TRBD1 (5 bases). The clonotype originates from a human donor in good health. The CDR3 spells CASSISHRTFGGYTF. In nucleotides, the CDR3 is TGTGCCAGTAGTATCTCCCACAGGACCTTTGGGGGCTACACCTTC.